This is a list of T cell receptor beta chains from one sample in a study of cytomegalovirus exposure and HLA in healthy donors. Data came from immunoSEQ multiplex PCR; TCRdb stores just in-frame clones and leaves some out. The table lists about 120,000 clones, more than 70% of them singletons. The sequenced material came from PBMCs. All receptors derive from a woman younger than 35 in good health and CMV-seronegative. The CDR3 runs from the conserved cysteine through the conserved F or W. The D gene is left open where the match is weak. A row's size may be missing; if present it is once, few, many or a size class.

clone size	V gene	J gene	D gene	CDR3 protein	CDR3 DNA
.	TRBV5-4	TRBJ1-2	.	CASSREGNYGYTF	TGTGCCAGCAGTCGGGAAGGGAACTATGGCTACACCTTC
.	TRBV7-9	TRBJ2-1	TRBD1	CASSLTDRWVEQFF	TGTGCCAGCAGCCTTACGGACAGGTGGGTTGAGCAGTTCTTC
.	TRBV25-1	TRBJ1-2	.	CASSPPGHYNYGYTF	TGTGCCAGCAGTCCACCGGGACACTATAACTATGGCTACACCTTC
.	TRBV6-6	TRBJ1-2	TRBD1	CASQTGRPNYGYTF	TGTGCCAGCCAGACAGGGAGGCCTAACTATGGCTACACCTTC
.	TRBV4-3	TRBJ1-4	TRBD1	CASSQQTGENEKLFF	TGCGCCAGCAGCCAACAGACAGGGGAAAATGAAAAACTGTTTTTT
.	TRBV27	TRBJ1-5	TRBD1	CASSHRGQNQPQHF	TGTGCCAGCAGCCACAGGGGACAGAATCAGCCCCAGCATTTT
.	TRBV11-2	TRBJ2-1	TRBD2	CASTPAPSGVSYNEQFF	TGTGCCAGCACCCCAGCCCCTAGCGGGGTATCCTACAATGAGCAGTTCTTC
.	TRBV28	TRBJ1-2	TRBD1	CASSSPPGGDGYTF	TGTGCCAGCAGTTCTCCTCCAGGGGGTGATGGCTACACCTTC
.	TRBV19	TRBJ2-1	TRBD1	CASSIALRTGEQFF	TGTGCCAGTAGTATCGCTTTAAGGACAGGCGAGCAGTTCTTC
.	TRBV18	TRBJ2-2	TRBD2	CASSPRGGSDTGELFF	TGTGCCAGCTCACCGAGGGGAGGGAGCGACACCGGGGAGCTGTTTTTT
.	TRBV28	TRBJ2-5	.	CASSLVADQETQYF	TGTGCCAGCAGTTTAGTAGCTGACCAAGAGACCCAGTACTTC
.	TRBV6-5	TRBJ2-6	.	CASSYGQIGANVLTF	TGTGCCAGCAGTTACGGACAGATTGGGGCCAACGTCCTGACTTTC
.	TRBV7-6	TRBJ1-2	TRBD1	CASSLALGRGQDGYTF	TGTGCCAGCAGCTTAGCTCTGGGCAGGGGGCAGGATGGCTACACCTTC
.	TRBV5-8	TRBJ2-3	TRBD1	CASSQGDSSVTDTQYF	TGTGCCAGCAGCCAAGGGGACAGTTCCGTCACAGATACGCAGTATTTT
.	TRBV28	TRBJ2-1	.	CASTDAAKGAGSYNEQFF	TGTGCCAGCACCGATGCGGCAAAGGGGGCGGGATCCTACAATGAGCAGTTCTTC
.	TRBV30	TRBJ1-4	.	CAWSNFIGQQSFF	TGTGCCTGGAGTAACTTTATAGGACAGCAATCGTTTTTT
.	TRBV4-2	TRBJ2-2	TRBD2	CASKTSGDTGELFF	TGTGCCAGCAAGACTAGCGGGGACACCGGGGAGCTGTTTTTT
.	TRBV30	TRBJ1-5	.	CAWSVDSIKPQHF	TGTGCCTGGAGTGTAGACTCAATCAAGCCCCAGCATTTT
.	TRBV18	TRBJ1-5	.	CASSPPQDGRNQPQHF	TGTGCCAGCTCACCACCCCAGGACGGGAGGAATCAGCCCCAGCATTTT
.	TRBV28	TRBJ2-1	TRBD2	CASSSSSGNYNEQFF	TGTGCCAGCAGTTCCTCTAGCGGGAACTACAATGAGCAGTTCTTC
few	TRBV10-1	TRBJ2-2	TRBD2	CASSEGLTSLPGELFF	TGCGCCAGCAGTGAGGGTTTGACTAGCCTTCCCGGGGAGCTGTTTTTT
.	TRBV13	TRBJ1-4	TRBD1	CASSLGQGPSNEKLFF	TGTGCCAGCAGCCTGGGACAGGGACCGTCTAATGAAAAACTGTTTTTT
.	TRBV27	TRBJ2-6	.	CASTRTGSGANVLTF	TGTGCCAGCACCCGTACAGGGTCTGGGGCCAACGTCCTGACTTTC
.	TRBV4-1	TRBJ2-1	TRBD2	CASSQAETSAYEQFF	TGCGCCAGCAGCCAAGCGGAAACTAGCGCATATGAGCAGTTCTTC
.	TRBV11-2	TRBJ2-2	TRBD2	CASSLAGGDTGELFF	TGTGCCAGCAGCTTGGCGGGGGGAGACACCGGGGAGCTGTTTTTT
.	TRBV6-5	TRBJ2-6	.	CASSYPPVGANVLTF	TGTGCCAGCAGTTACCCCCCTGTGGGGGCCAACGTCCTGACTTTC
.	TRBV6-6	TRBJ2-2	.	CASSRARANTGELFF	TGTGCCAGCAGTAGGGCCAGGGCGAACACCGGGGAGCTGTTTTTT
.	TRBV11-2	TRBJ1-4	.	CASSPGNEKLFF	TGTGCCAGCAGCCCAGGGAATGAAAAACTGTTTTTT
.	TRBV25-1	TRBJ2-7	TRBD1	CASSDFRGQEFEQYF	TGTGCCAGCAGTGATTTTCGAGGACAGGAGTTCGAGCAGTACTTC
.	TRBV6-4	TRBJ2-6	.	CASSDSPLSYSGANVLTF	TGTGCCAGCAGTGACTCCCCGTTGAGTTACTCTGGGGCCAACGTCCTGACTTTC
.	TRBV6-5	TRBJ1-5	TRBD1	CASSRGGAGNQPQHF	TGTGCCAGCAGTCGAGGGGGCGCAGGCAATCAGCCCCAGCATTTT
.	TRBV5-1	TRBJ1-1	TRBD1	CASSFPAGGNTEAFF	TGCGCCAGCAGCTTCCCCGCAGGGGGGAATACTGAAGCTTTCTTT
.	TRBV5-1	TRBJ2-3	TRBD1	CASSLFGTGVLTDTQYF	TGCGCCAGCAGCTTGTTCGGGACAGGGGTTTTGACAGATACGCAGTATTTT
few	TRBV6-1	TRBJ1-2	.	CASSAASYGYTF	TGTGCCAGCAGTGCAGCCTCCTATGGCTACACCTTC